Only one count was recorded for the clone carrying this T cell receptor beta chain. Its antigen is unidentified. These data belong to a study of shared clonotypes between healthy human individuals. Trimming took 6 bases from V and 10 from J, leaving 22 bases between them. In germline, CDR1 is LNHNV, CDR2 YYDKDF (reference sequence). This CDR3 has 15 amino acids. Deep-level assay runs were performed. Approximately 200 ng DNA, tens of thousands of T cell genomes, went into each sorted-subset replicate PCR. Clones were sequenced by immunoSEQ multiplex PCR, and TCRdb holds only the in-frame ones, with some missing. The sample has about 1.5 million clones; approximately 98% are singletons. General observations from the study: Sorted-subset sequencing, rarefaction showed, was incomplete despite large depth.

The chain links TRBV15 to TRBJ2-1, with a weak D call TRBD1 (7 bases). The sample consisted of naive CD4+ T cells sorted from blood. The subset: CD45RA+ positively selected. The sequence derives from a man aged 25 to 40 in good health. In DNA form, the CDR3 reads TGTGCCACCAGGACAGAACTCGGCAGGGGGGCCGAGCAGTTCTTC. Its translation: CATRTELGRGAEQFF.